The source of this T cell receptor beta chain is a study of shared clonotypes between healthy human individuals. General study findings and limits: Shared across several donors were around 5% of the naive CD4 clonotypes.

Germline V gives CDR1 SGHRS, CDR2 YFSETQ. Trimming removed 0 bases at V and 0 bases at J, with 7 bases between. CDR3 size: 14 residues. Genomic DNA of every subset was divided equally among multiple immunoSEQ plates. Sequencing used immunoSEQ multiplex PCR; TCRdb keeps in-frame clones, though not all of them. The table lists around 2.1 million clones, about 93% of them singletons. Note on this clone: The target antigen is unknown.

Naive CD8 isolation took CD45RO-negative cells positively selected for CCR7 and excluded terminally differentiated effector memory CD45RA+ cells. Donors included only healthy HIV-negative adults lacking recent acute infections or vaccinations. The sequenced sample consisted of naive CD8+ T cells from PBMCs. The TCR comes from a man aged 18 to 30 in good health. Some clones in this sample may be carry-over from other donors' samples. The V and J genes are TRBV5-1 and TRBJ2-7; no firm D call. CDR3 nucleotide sequence: TGCGCCAGCAGCTTGGTGGAGTCCTCCTACGAGCAGTACTTC. Its translation is CASSLVESSYEQYF.